A single sample is the source of the 32 T cell receptor beta chains below, sequenced in a study of cytomegalovirus exposure and HLA in healthy donors. PCR employed 60 Vbeta and 13 Jbeta primers. Clones were sequenced by immunoSEQ multiplex PCR, and TCRdb holds only the in-frame ones, with some missing. The top ten clones hold 1.8% of a sample with 120,000 or so clones, about 80% of them seen once. Sequenced material: PBMCs. The receptor source for this set is a man between 18 and 35 years old in good health and CMV-seronegative.

This clone was observed once. This chain uses TRBV10-3 with TRBJ2-1, with a possible D match to TRBD1 (6 bases). Germline assignment: CDR1 ENHRY and CDR2 SYGVKD. V lost 7 bases and J 7 bases, leaving 17 bases between the germline ends. The CDR3 contains 14 residues. CDR3 sequence: CAIKGAGDLNEQFF. CDR3 DNA sequence: TGTGCCATCAAAGGGGCAGGGGATCTTAATGAGCAGTTCTTC.

Remarks on this clone: The identical CDR3 is also encoded by other nucleotide sequences in the sample. The chain carries TRBV2 and TRBJ2-5; TRBD2 matches at 11 bases. Germline CDR1 is SNHLY and CDR2 is FYNNEI. V lost 5 bases and J lost 4; bases outside the gene matches: 3. This CDR3 spans 14 amino acids. The chain's CDR3 is CASSLAGGRETQYF. For the CDR3, the DNA is TGTGCCAGCAGTCTAGCGGGGGGAAGAGAGACCCAGTACTTC. Drawing the rest from reference TRBV2 and TRBJ2-5, the complete variable domain is EPEVTQTPSHQVTQMGQEVILRCVPISNHLYFYWYRQILGQKVEFLVSFYNNEISEKSEIFDDQFSVERPDGSNFTLKIRSTKLEDSAMYFCASSLAGGRETQYFGPGTRLLVL.

The V and J genes are TRBV7-9 and TRBJ2-7, with D maybe TRBD2 (6 bases). V gave up 0 bases and J gave up 5 bases, with 11 bases separating them. The CDR3 has 14 residues. Germline CDR1 is SEHNR and CDR2 is FQNEAQ (reference sequence). CDR3 nucleotides: TGTGCCAGCAGCTTAGCCCAGGACTACCACGAGCAGTACTTC. Translating gives CASSLAQDYHEQYF.

This chain connects TRBV7-9 to TRBJ2-1; tentatively, D is TRBD1 (6 bases). This CDR3 region has 16 residues. The germline V and J ends were trimmed by 1 base and 0 bases, with 10 bases remaining between them. In germline, CDR1 is SEHNR, CDR2 FQNEAQ (reference sequence). The CDR3 sequence is CASSLGVGHSYNEQFF. CDR3 nucleotide sequence: TGTGCCAGCAGCTTAGGAGTGGGACACTCCTACAATGAGCAGTTCTTC.

The chain recombines TRBV10-1 with TRBJ1-6, with 7 bases fitting TRBD1. The CDR3 is 23 residues long. J gave up 5 bases and V 3 bases, and 28 bases lay outside the gene matches. Per the germline V gene, CDR1 is WNHNN and CDR2 is SYGVQD (reference sequence). CDR3 nucleotides: TGCGCCAGCAGTGATAAACTGGGATTGGTACAAACAGGGGCCGGAGGTCATAATTCACCCCTCCACTTT. Translated: CASSDKLGLVQTGAGGHNSPLHF.

The J gene is TRBJ2-2, the V gene TRBV7-9; D gene uncertain. The CDR3 consists of 17 residues. The V gene's germline CDR1 is SEHNR and CDR2 FQNEAQ (reference sequence). V lost 5 bases and J lost 5, with 21 bases in between. The CDR3 DNA follows: TGTGCCAGCAGCCCCCCCCACCAGGAATTTGGGACCGGGGAGCTGTTTTTT. It is translated as CASSPPHQEFGTGELFF.

This clone has more than one count but fewer than ten. This sequence joins TRBV2 and TRBJ2-7; 9 bases line up with TRBD1. The CDR3 consists of 16 residues. Germline V lookup: CDR1 SNHLY, CDR2 FYNNEI. V shed 1 base, J shed 3 bases, and the junction held 7 bases outside the gene matches. The CDR3: CASSEGMGGQGYEQYF. Here the CDR3 DNA reads TGTGCCAGCAGTGAAGGAATGGGGGGACAGGGCTACGAGCAGTACTTC.

The chain carries TRBV11-2 and TRBJ2-7; no definite D call. CDR1 is SGHAT, CDR2 FQNNGV, per germline. CDR3 size: 14 residues. Trimming removed 2 bases from V and 3 bases from J, with 11 bases in between. The CDR3 loop reads CASSLNAGYYEQYF. The CDR3 coding sequence is TGTGCCAGCAGCTTAAACGCCGGGTACTACGAGCAGTACTTC. Combining the CDR3 with reference TRBV11-2 and TRBJ2-7 gives the whole variable domain EAGVAQSPRYKIIEKRQSVAFWCNPISGHATLYWYQQILGQGPKLLIQFQNNGVVDDSQLPKDRFSAERLKGVDSTLKIQPAKLEDSAVYLCASSLNAGYYEQYFGPGTRLTVT.

The chain has TRBV11-2 and TRBJ2-1; TRBD1 agrees at 9 bases. Germline assignment: CDR1 SGHAT and CDR2 FQNNGV. The CDR3 sequence is 17 residues long. Germline trimming cut 4 bases from V and 4 bases from J; bases unmatched to any gene: 11. Here the CDR3 reads CASSSFPDRGYYNEQFF. The CDR3, as DNA: TGTGCCAGCAGCTCCTTTCCGGACAGGGGTTATTACAATGAGCAGTTCTTC.

The V and J genes are TRBV2 and TRBJ2-5, with 8 bases that match TRBD2. V shed 7 bases, J shed 4 bases, and the junction held 14 bases outside the gene matches. Germline CDR1 is SNHLY and CDR2 is FYNNEI. The CDR3 sequence is 16 residues long. CDR3 in amino acids: CASKIRGLAGGETQYF. The DNA for the CDR3 is TGTGCCAGCAAAATCCGCGGACTAGCCGGCGGAGAGACCCAGTACTTC.

This chain connects TRBV10-3 to TRBJ2-4; 11 nucleotides agree with TRBD1. V was pared by 0 bases and J by 6 bases, with 13 bases of the junction left unmatched. The CDR3 is 19 residues long. Germline assignment: CDR1 ENHRY and CDR2 SYGVKD. CDR3 protein: CAISESTSGTGGFGNIQYF. The CDR3 DNA sequence: TGTGCCATCAGTGAGTCGACCAGTGGGACAGGGGGTTTCGGAAACATTCAGTACTTC.

The chain recombines TRBV20-1 with TRBJ1-2; D might be TRBD1 (6 bases). This CDR3 has 11 amino acids. The V gene's germline CDR1 is DFQATT and CDR2 SNEGSKA (reference sequence). The CDR3 protein is CSAGQFYGYTF. The CDR3 nucleotides read TGCAGCGCAGGACAGTTCTATGGCTACACCTTC.

The rearrangement joins TRBV6-4 to TRBJ1-5; D perhaps matches TRBD1 (6 bases). The CDR3 consists of 13 residues. V was shortened by 0 bases and J by 7 bases, with 7 bases between the two germline ends. The germline CDR1 and CDR2 sequences are MRHNA and SNTAGT. DNA for the CDR3: TGTGCCAGCAGTGACTCGAGGGGGCAGCCCCAGCATTTT. Amino acids: CASSDSRGQPQHF.

CDR3 loop: CASSPPGGGNSPLHF. CDR3 in DNA: TGTGCCAGCAGCCCTCCCGGGGGTGGAAATTCACCCCTCCACTTT. The V and J genes are TRBV7-9 and TRBJ1-6; TRBD1 is a possible D gene (5 bases). This CDR3 contains 15 residues. Looked up from germline, CDR1 is SEHNR and CDR2 is FQNEAQ (reference sequence). The germline V and J ends were trimmed by 5 bases and 7 bases, with 15 bases remaining between them.

This clone appeared a single time. The genes are TRBV6-6 and TRBJ2-1; possible D gene TRBD1, 5 bases. The CDR3 loop spans 14 amino acids. The germline CDR1 and CDR2 sequences are MNHNY and SVGAGI (reference sequence). Trimming removed 0 bases at V and 6 bases at J, with 9 bases between. Here the CDR3 DNA reads TGTGCCAGCAGTTACTCTGGGCAGGGCAATGAGCAGTTCTTC. It encodes CASSYSGQGNEQFF.

In the case of this clone: The junction and the germline gene differ at one end; a read error may be behind it. Here the CDR3 DNA reads TGTTCCAGCAGCCACGGAAGGACAGGGCATAGTTCACCCCTCCACTTT. As protein: CSSSHGRTGHSSPLHF. V is TRBV7-9 and J is TRBJ1-6; TRBD1 matches at 8 bases. The CDR3 is 16 residues long. Germline CDR1 is SEHNR and CDR2 is FQNEAQ (reference sequence).

The rearrangement joins TRBV7-2 to TRBJ1-3; 7 bases agree with TRBD1. The V gene end was trimmed by 4 bases and the J gene end by 1 base; junction bases not matched to a gene: 4. Germline lookup yields CDR1 SGHTA and CDR2 FQGNSA. The CDR3 is made up of 15 amino acids. The CDR3 protein is CASSSRQGSGNTIYF. The CDR3 nucleotides are TGTGCCAGCAGCTCGAGACAGGGATCTGGAAACACCATATATTTT. Looking up the rest from reference TRBV7-2 and TRBJ1-3 gives the full variable domain: GAGVSQSPSNKVTEKGKDVELRCDPISGHTALYWYRQSLGQGLEFLIYFQGNSAPDKSGLPSDRFSAERTGGSVSTLTIQRTQQEDSAVYLCASSSRQGSGNTIYFGEGSWLTVV.

The rearrangement links TRBV4-1 to TRBJ1-4, with 10 positions matching TRBD1. The trim removed 0 bases at V and 8 bases at J, leaving 15 bases unmatched. The CDR3 is 19 amino acids. Per germline, CDR1 MGHRA and CDR2 YSYEKL. In DNA form, the CDR3 reads TGCGCCAGCAGCCAAGATCCGGGACAGGGGTACGCAGGTGGCGAAAAACTGTTTTTT. Its protein is CASSQDPGQGYAGGEKLFF.

A few counts support this clone. V usage is TRBV6-5 and J usage is TRBJ1-1, with 7 bases identical to TRBD1. Germline V CDR1 and CDR2: MNHEY, SVGAGI. J was trimmed by 0 bases and V by 5 bases; bases with no gene match: 6. The CDR3 spans 15 residues. In DNA form, the CDR3 reads TGTGCCAGCAGTCTCTCGACAGGGTTGAACACTGAAGCTTTCTTT. Its protein product is CASSLSTGLNTEAFF.

The J gene is TRBJ2-2, the V gene TRBV29-1; TRBD2 matches 9 bases. Trimming took 3 bases from V and 5 from J; bases not matched to a gene: 10. The germline CDR1 and CDR2 sequences are SQVTM and ANQGSEA. The CDR3 has 16 amino acids. The CDR3 loop reads CSVEGMGLAGTGELFF. CDR3 coding DNA: TGCAGCGTTGAGGGGATGGGTCTAGCGGGAACCGGGGAGCTGTTTTTT.

V gene TRBV5-6 combines with J gene TRBJ2-5, with a possible D match to TRBD2 (5 bases). Germline lookup yields CDR1 SGHDT and CDR2 YYEEEE. Deletions cut 0 bases from V and 4 bases from J, with 10 bases between. The CDR3 length is 14 residues. The CDR3: CASSLGGPGETQYF. Here the CDR3 DNA reads TGTGCCAGCAGCTTGGGAGGGCCCGGAGAGACCCAGTACTTC.

The chain employs TRBV6-4 and TRBJ2-7; TRBD2 agrees at 10 bases. The germline CDR1 and CDR2 sequences are MRHNA and SNTAGT. Losses at the gene ends were 3 bases for V and 4 bases for J; bases not matched to a gene: 18. The CDR3 contains 19 residues. In DNA, the CDR3 is TGTGCCAGCAGTGAGGGTGGTCGGGCTAGCGGGGGTCGAAATTACGAGCAGTACTTC. The encoded protein is CASSEGGRASGGRNYEQYF.

The gene calls are TRBV5-1 and TRBJ1-2; 7 nucleotides align to TRBD1. The CDR3 spans 15 residues. With 4 bases clipped from V and 4 bases from J, the junction kept 10 bases outside the gene matches. Germline-derived CDR1 and CDR2 are SGHRS and YFSETQ. DNA for the CDR3: TGCGCCAGCAGCCATGACAGGGCTCTGTCCTATGGCTACACCTTC. This translates into CASSHDRALSYGYTF. The full variable domain, completed using reference TRBV5-1 and TRBJ1-2, is KAGVTQTPRYLIKTRGQQVTLSCSPISGHRSVSWYQQTPGQGLQFLFEYFSETQRNKGNFPGRFSGRQFSNSRSEMNVSTLELGDSALYLCASSHDRALSYGYTFGSGTRLTVV.

Concerning this clone: At one of its ends the junction is not consistent with the germline gene, which may arise from a read error. This chain links TRBV4-3 with TRBJ1-3; a weak D match, TRBD1 (6 bases). Germline V gene data show CDR1 as LGHNA and CDR2 as YSLEER. The CDR3 has 15 residues. Written as DNA, the CDR3 is TGCGCCAGCAGCCAAGGGGACACACAGGGAAATACCATATATTTT. This sequence encodes CASSQGDTQGNTIYF.

The chain carries TRBV6-6 and TRBJ1-1; TRBD1 agrees at 7 bases. The CDR3 spans 11 residues. The V gene end was trimmed by 5 bases and the J gene end by 8 bases; junction bases not matched to a gene: 2. CDR1 is MNHNY and CDR2 is SVGAGI in the germline V gene (reference sequence). The CDR3 DNA sequence: TGTGCCAGCAGTCGACAGGGAGAAGCTTTCTTT. Its protein product is CASSRQGEAFF.

This chain joins TRBV18 and TRBJ1-5; the match to TRBD1 covers 9 bases. V trimming: 3 bases; J trimming: 0 bases; junction bases outside the gene matches: 6. The CDR3 contains 17 residues. Germline V lookup: CDR1 KGHSH, CDR2 LQKENI. The CDR3 here is CASSPRRTGDSNQPQHF. The CDR3 DNA follows: TGTGCCAGCTCACCGAGAAGGACAGGGGATAGCAATCAGCCCCAGCATTTT.

The gene calls are TRBV5-4 and TRBJ1-6; D is unclear. Germline V CDR1 and CDR2: SGHNT, YYREEE (reference sequence). The CDR3 runs to 16 residues. With 3 bases removed from V and 0 bases from J, the gap between germline ends came to 10 bases. The CDR3 is CASSWTGSSYNSPLHF. CDR3 nucleotides: TGTGCCAGCAGCTGGACGGGGAGCTCCTATAATTCACCCCTCCACTTT. Full variable domain (outside the CDR3, taken from reference TRBV5-4 and TRBJ1-6): ETGVTQSPTHLIKTRGQQVTLRCSSQSGHNTVSWYQQALGQGPQFIFQYYREEENGRGNFPPRFSGLQFPNYSSELNVNALELDDSALYLCASSWTGSSYNSPLHFGNGTRLTVT.

The CDR3 here is CASIQGSFDTQYF. The CDR3 DNA sequence: TGTGCCAGCATACAGGGATCGTTCGATACGCAGTATTTT. The rearrangement joins TRBV6-1 to TRBJ2-3; TRBD1 is a possible D gene (6 bases). The CDR3 runs to 13 residues. Trimming left V 7 bases short and J 6 bases short, with 14 bases between. Per the germline V gene, CDR1 is MNHNS and CDR2 is SASEGT.

V is TRBV15 and J is TRBJ1-2; TRBD1 aligns across 7 bases. The ends lost 4 bases at V and 4 bases at J; junction bases unmatched: 6. The CDR3 is 14 residues long. CDR1 is LNHNV and CDR2 is YYDKDF in the germline V gene (reference sequence). The chain's CDR3 is CATSTGGMFYGYTF. Written as DNA, the CDR3 is TGTGCCACCAGCACAGGGGGAATGTTCTATGGCTACACCTTC.

This chain connects TRBV6-6 to TRBJ2-5, with a possible D match to TRBD1 (6 bases). The tail of the sequence fits TRBJ2-7 better, so the J call may be wrong. Germline CDR1 is MNHNY and CDR2 is SVGAGI (reference sequence). This CDR3 is built from 14 residues. The CDR3 sequence: CASSESGQSYEQYF. CDR3 nucleotides: TGTGCCAGCAGTGAGTCTGGACAGTCCTACGAGCAGTACTTC.

The chain recombines TRBV18 with TRBJ2-7; 10 nucleotides align to TRBD1. Germline-derived CDR1 and CDR2 are KGHSH and LQKENI. The J segment lost 3 bases and the V segment lost 3 bases, leaving 2 bases of the junction unmatched. This CDR3 has 14 amino acids. The CDR3 DNA is TGTGCCAGCTCACCGGACAGGGGGAACTACGAGCAGTACTTC. Residues: CASSPDRGNYEQYF.

The J gene is TRBJ2-3, the V gene TRBV2; possibly TRBD2 for D (7 bases). The CDR3 is made up of 14 amino acids. V shed 3 bases and J shed 5 bases, with 12 bases lying between them. Looked up from germline, CDR1 is SNHLY and CDR2 is FYNNEI. The CDR3 reads CASSDGGGGDTQYF. Written as DNA, the CDR3 is TGTGCCAGCAGTGATGGGGGAGGGGGAGATACGCAGTATTTT.